The T cell receptor beta chain described here comes from a study of vaccination and CD4 T cells after COVID-19. Across the whole study: Post-COVID specimens were obtained a median 101 days after diagnosis (range 35 to 161).

Treatment in this sample: roughly 10-day PBMC culture with coronavirus spike peptide pools or control peptides (ViraFEST assay). ViraFEST used peptide pools to expand antigen-specific T cells, then sequenced TCRs. On day 3 and again on day 7, fresh IL-2 medium was used to replace half the medium. Concerning this clonotype itself: The antigen is unknown.

Germline-derived CDR1 and CDR2 are DFQATT and SNEGSKA (reference sequence). The CDR3 is 18 amino acids. J was trimmed by 1 base and V by 3 bases; bases with no gene match: 11. The Oncomine TCR Beta short-read assay was what sequenced the DNA obtained from cultured CD4+ T cells. In TCRdb, the PCR reads were re-called with MiXCR into one record per CDR3 protein. The sample consists of some 16,000 distinct CDR3 sequences, around 68% of them appearing once. This TCR was sampled from a human donor who had recovered from COVID-19. The V and J genes are TRBV20-1 and TRBJ2-2; 10 bases agree with TRBD2. Sequencing was performed on CD4+ T cells from blood, cultured in vitro. CDR3 DNA: TGCAGTGCTAGTTTTATCCTTCGGACTAGCGGGAACACCGGGGAGCTGTTTTTT. This gives the protein CSASFILRTSGNTGELFF.